A selection of T cell receptor beta chains follows, all from one sample in a study of T cell responses to AZD1222 COVID-19 vaccine. The data were produced by immunoSEQ multiplex PCR, yet TCRdb's version contains in-frame clones alone and is incomplete. Seen here are 140,000 to 150,000 clones, roughly 85% observed once, and the top ten hold approximately 8%. Specimen: peripheral blood, collected on day 0 of AZD1222 vaccination. These receptors all come from an adult in good health. Each CDR3 is given with its conserved first and last residue. D genes are given only for firm matches. The size of a clone is reported for some rows only, either as once, few or many, or as a class for expanded clones.

clone size	V gene	J gene	D gene	CDR3 DNA	CDR3 protein
NA	TRBV7-8	TRBJ2-5	NA	TGTGCCAGCAGCCCACGGGCAGAGACCCAGTACTTC	CASSPRAETQYF
NA	TRBV5-4	TRBJ2-1	NA	TGTGCCAGCAGCTTGGCAGGGGGGCTGGACAGTGAGCAGTTCTTC	CASSLAGGLDSEQFF
NA	TRBV11-3	TRBJ2-1	NA	TGTGCCAGCAGCTCCCGGGCGGGATCCTACAATGAGCAGTTCTTC	CASSSRAGSYNEQFF
NA	TRBV5-1	TRBJ1-2	NA	TGCGCCAGCAGCTTGGGGGCGGGGAGGGACGGCTACACCTTC	CASSLGAGRDGYTF
NA	TRBV6-6	TRBJ2-5	TRBD2	TGTGCCAGCAGTCCCGGGACTAGCGGGTCGTTGGAGACCCAGTACTTC	CASSPGTSGSLETQYF
NA	TRBV5-8	TRBJ1-3	NA	TGTGCCAGCAGTCTAGGGGAATCTGGAAACACCATATATTTT	CASSLGESGNTIYF
NA	TRBV7-9	TRBJ1-2	NA	TGTGCCAGCAGCCCGCACCCCGGGACCTCGTATGGCTACACCTTC	CASSPHPGTSYGYTF
NA	TRBV6-8	TRBJ1-2	NA	TGTGCCAGCAGTTACTCGGGACAAAGGGACTATGGCTACACCTTC	CASSYSGQRDYGYTF
NA	TRBV30	TRBJ2-7	NA	TGTGCCTGGGGAACCGAGGAGTACGAGCAGTACTTC	CAWGTEEYEQYF
NA	TRBV6-6	TRBJ1-2	NA	TGTGCCAGCAGTTCACAGGGCTCCCCTGTCAAATATGGCTACACCTTC	CASSSQGSPVKYGYTF
NA	TRBV3-1/TRBV3-2	TRBJ2-5	NA	TGTGCCAGCAGCCAAGAGTGGACCCAGTACTTC	CASSQEWTQYF
NA	TRBV19	TRBJ2-1	TRBD2	TGTGCCAGTAGTATAAGGCTAGCGGGAACCGGGAGGGGGAATGAGCAGTTCTTC	CASSIRLAGTGRGNEQFF
NA	TRBV2	TRBJ2-5	TRBD1	TGTGCCAGCAGTGAGACTTCCGGGACAGGGGGCAAGGAGACCCAGTACTTC	CASSETSGTGGKETQYF
NA	TRBV5-1	TRBJ2-5	NA	TGCGCCAGCAGCTTGGAAGGCCGGGAAGAGACCCAGTACTTC	CASSLEGREETQYF
NA	TRBV6-5	TRBJ2-5	NA	TGTGCCAGCAGGGAGGGGTGGTGGGAGACCCAGTACTTC	CASREGWWETQYF
NA	TRBV3-1/TRBV3-2	TRBJ1-6	TRBD1	TGTGCCAGCACCCAGGGGGCCGGATATGGTTCACCCCTCCACTTT	CASTQGAGYGSPLHF
NA	TRBV28	TRBJ1-1	TRBD1	TGTGCCAGCTTCCCTGGCGGGACAGGGACCGAAGCTTTCTTT	CASFPGGTGTEAFF
NA	TRBV11-2	TRBJ2-5	TRBD2	TGTGCCAGCAGCTTAAGACTAGCGGGGGGTCACCAAGAGACCCAGTACTTC	CASSLRLAGGHQETQYF
NA	TRBV6-5	TRBJ2-2	TRBD2	TGTGCCAGCAGGGGACTAGCGGGTGTCGGGGAGCTGTTTTTT	CASRGLAGVGELFF
NA	TRBV4-1	TRBJ1-5	TRBD1	TGCGCCAGCAGCCAAGTCCCCTACAGGGGGCCACAGCCCCAGCATTTT	CASSQVPYRGPQPQHF
NA	TRBV7-8	TRBJ2-1	NA	TGTGCCAGCGGCCCCGCAATGAATGAGCAGTTCTTC	CASGPAMNEQFF
NA	TRBV15	TRBJ1-3	NA	TGTGCCACCAGCAGGGGGAAGGGGGATAAAGGAAACACCATATATTTT	CATSRGKGDKGNTIYF
NA	TRBV12-3/TRBV12-4	TRBJ2-7	NA	TGTGCCAGCAGCTTCGAGGGCCCGGGCGAGCAGTACTTC	CASSFEGPGEQYF
NA	TRBV18	TRBJ1-1	NA	TGTGCCAGCTCACCAGCGTTGGCGAACACTGAAGCTTTCTTT	CASSPALANTEAFF
NA	TRBV5-1	TRBJ2-7	NA	TGCGCCAGCAGCCCCCGCCCTGAGAGTGCTTACGAGCAGTACTTC	CASSPRPESAYEQYF
NA	TRBV24-1	TRBJ2-5	TRBD1	TGTGCCACCAGTGACCCTGGGACAGCCCAAGAGACCCAGTACTTC	CATSDPGTAQETQYF
NA	TRBV3-1/TRBV3-2	TRBJ1-4	NA	TGTGCCAGCAGCCAAGGACAGCACACGGCCAATGAAAAACTGTTTTTT	CASSQGQHTANEKLFF
NA	TRBV2	TRBJ1-6	TRBD1	TGTGCCAGCAGTGTTTCAGGGGGCTCGGGTACCCTCCACTTT	CASSVSGGSGTLHF
few	TRBV11-2	TRBJ2-7	NA	TGTGCCAGCAGCTTCACTCGAGGTCCCCACGAGCAGTACTTC	CASSFTRGPHEQYF
NA	TRBV7-2	TRBJ2-3	NA	TGTGCCAGCAGTTCATTTCGGGATACGCAGTATTTT	CASSSFRDTQYF
NA	TRBV19	TRBJ1-1	NA	TGTGCCAGTGACCTCCAGGGACAGAACACTGAAGCTTTCTTT	CASDLQGQNTEAFF
NA	TRBV5-1	TRBJ2-3	NA	TGCGCCAGCAGCTTGGCCACAGGCGGGACCACAGATACGCAGTATTTT	CASSLATGGTTDTQYF
NA	TRBV27	TRBJ1-6	TRBD1	TGTGCCAGCAGTCCGGACAGGGTTAATTCACCCCTCCACTTT	CASSPDRVNSPLHF
NA	TRBV5-1	TRBJ1-6	NA	TGCGCCAGCAGCTTTGTAGGGACCTCCTATAATTCACCCCTCCACTTT	CASSFVGTSYNSPLHF
NA	TRBV5-1	TRBJ1-4	NA	TGCGCCAGCAGCTTGGACGGGTATGAAAAACTGTTTTTT	CASSLDGYEKLFF
NA	TRBV28	TRBJ1-1	NA	TGTGCCAGCACGGGCACTGAAGCTTTCTTT	CASTGTEAFF
NA	TRBV7-9	TRBJ2-1	NA	TGTGCCAGCAGCCCGGGGGCTACTAGCCTGGTCAATGAGCAGTTCTTC	CASSPGATSLVNEQFF